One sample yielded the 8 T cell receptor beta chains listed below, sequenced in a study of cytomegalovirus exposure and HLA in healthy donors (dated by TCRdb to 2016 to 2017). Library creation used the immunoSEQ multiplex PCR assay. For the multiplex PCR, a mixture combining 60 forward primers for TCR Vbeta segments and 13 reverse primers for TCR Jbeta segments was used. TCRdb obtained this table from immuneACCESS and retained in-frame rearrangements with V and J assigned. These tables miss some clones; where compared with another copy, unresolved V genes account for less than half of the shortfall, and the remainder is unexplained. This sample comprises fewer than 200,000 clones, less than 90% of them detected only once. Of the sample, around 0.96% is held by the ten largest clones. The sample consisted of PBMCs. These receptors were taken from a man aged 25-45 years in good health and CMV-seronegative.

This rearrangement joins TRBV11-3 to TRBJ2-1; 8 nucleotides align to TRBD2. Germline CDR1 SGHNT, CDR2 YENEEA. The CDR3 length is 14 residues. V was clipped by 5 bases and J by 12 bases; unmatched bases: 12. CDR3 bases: TGTGCCAGCAGCACCGGACTAGCCCATCGGGGGCAGTTCTTC. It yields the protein CASSTGLAHRGQFF.

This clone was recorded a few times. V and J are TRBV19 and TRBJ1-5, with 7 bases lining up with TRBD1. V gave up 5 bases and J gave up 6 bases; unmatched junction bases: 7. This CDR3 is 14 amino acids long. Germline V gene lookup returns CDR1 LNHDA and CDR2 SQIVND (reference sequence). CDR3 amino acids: CASSRQGGGQPQHF. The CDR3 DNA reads TGTGCCAGTAGTCGACAGGGTGGGGGTCAGCCCCAGCATTTT.

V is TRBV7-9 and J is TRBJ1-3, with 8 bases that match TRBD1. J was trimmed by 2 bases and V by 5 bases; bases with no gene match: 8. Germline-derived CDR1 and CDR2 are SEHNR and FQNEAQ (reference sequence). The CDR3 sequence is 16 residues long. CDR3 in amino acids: CASSPQGATTGNTIYF. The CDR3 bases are TGTGCCAGCAGCCCTCAGGGGGCGACGACTGGAAACACCATATATTTT.

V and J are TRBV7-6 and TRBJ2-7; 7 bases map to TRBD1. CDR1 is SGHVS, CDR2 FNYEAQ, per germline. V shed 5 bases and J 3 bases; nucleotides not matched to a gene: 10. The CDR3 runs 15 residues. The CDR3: CASSPGTAGDYEQYF. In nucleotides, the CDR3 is TGTGCCAGCAGCCCCGGGACAGCTGGGGACTACGAGCAGTACTTC.

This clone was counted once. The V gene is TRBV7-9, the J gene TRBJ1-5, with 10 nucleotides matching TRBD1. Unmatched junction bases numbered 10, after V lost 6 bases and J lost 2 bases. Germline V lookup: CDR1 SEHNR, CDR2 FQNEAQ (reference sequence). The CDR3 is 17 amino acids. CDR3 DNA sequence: TGTGCCAGCAGTCATGACAGGGGGCCCTCGGGCAATCAGCCCCAGCATTTT. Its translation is CASSHDRGPSGNQPQHF.

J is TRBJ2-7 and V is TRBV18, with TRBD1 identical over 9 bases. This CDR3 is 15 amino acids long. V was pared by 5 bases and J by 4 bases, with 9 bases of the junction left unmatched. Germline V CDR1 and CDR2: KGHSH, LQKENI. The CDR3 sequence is CASSASQGATYEQYF. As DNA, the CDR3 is TGTGCCAGCTCAGCCTCACAGGGGGCGACGTACGAGCAGTACTTC.

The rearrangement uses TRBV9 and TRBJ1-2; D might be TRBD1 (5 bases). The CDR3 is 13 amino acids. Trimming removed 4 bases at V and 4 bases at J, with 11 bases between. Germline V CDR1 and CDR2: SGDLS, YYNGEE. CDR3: CASSPRGSYGYTF. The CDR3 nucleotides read TGTGCCAGCAGCCCCCGGGGGAGCTATGGCTACACCTTC.

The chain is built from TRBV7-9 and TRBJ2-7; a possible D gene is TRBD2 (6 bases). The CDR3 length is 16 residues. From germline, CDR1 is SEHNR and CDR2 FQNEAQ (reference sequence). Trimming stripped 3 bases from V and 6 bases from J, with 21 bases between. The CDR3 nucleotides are TGTGCCAGCAGCTTCCCTCCCCGACTAGGAGGACCCGAGCAGTACTTC. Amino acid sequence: CASSFPPRLGGPEQYF. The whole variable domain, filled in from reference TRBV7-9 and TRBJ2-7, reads DTGVSQNPRHKITKRGQNVTFRCDPISEHNRLYWYRQTLGQGPEFLTYFQNEAQLEKSRLLSDRFSAERPKGSFSTLEIQRTEQGDSAMYLCASSFPPRLGGPEQYFGPGTRLTVT.